The 26 T cell receptor beta chains below come from one sample, sequenced in a study of human T cells and chemical hapten exposure. The library tagged individual cDNA molecules with unique molecular identifiers. In TCRdb, the reads were re-called with MiXCR into one record per CDR3 protein. The repertoire includes approximately 4,500 distinct CDR3 sequences, 45% to 50% of them detected once, and 3% to 3.5% sits in the top ten. The treatment was: therapeutic diphenylcyclopropenone sensitization with weekly scalp DPC. The source was whole blood, collected before DPC sensitization or 2, 6, or about 24 weeks after (not recorded which). These receptors all come from an adult with alopecia areata. Some clones in this sample may be carry-over from other donors' samples. This table probably holds off-target reads from a library built for another chain.

The chain has TRBV5-1 and TRBJ2-3, with 11 positions matching TRBD1. V trimming: 3 bases; J trimming: 4 bases; junction bases outside the gene matches: 7. Germline V gene lookup returns CDR1 SGHRS and CDR2 YFSETQ. The CDR3 is made up of 16 amino acids. This CDR3 reads CASSWTGGPSPDTQYF. CDR3 in DNA: TGCGCCAGCAGCTGGACAGGGGGCCCGAGCCCAGATACGCAGTATTTT.

This clonotype has just a few counts. This chain joins TRBV6-1 and TRBJ2-7, with TRBD1 matching 7 bases. The length of the CDR3 is 16 residues. Looked up from germline, CDR1 is MNHNS and CDR2 is SASEGT. Trimming cost V 7 bases and J 2 bases; bases outside gene matches: 14. CDR3 nucleotide sequence: TGTGCCAGCACCTACAGGGGCCCGCTAATTCCCTACGAGCAGTACTTC. Translated, it gives CASTYRGPLIPYEQYF.

This clonotype was seen a handful of times. This chain joins TRBV24-1 and TRBJ2-7, with D perhaps TRBD1 (5 bases). Germline V CDR1 and CDR2: KGHDR, SFDVKD. Trimming pared 9 bases from V and 2 bases from J, leaving 19 bases between. The CDR3 runs to 15 residues. DNA of the CDR3: TGTGCCACCTCGATAGACAGCGCTGCCCCCTACGAGCAGTACTTC. Protein product: CATSIDSAAPYEQYF.

The chain couples TRBV5-5 to TRBJ2-7, with D unresolved. Germline V CDR1 and CDR2: SGHKS, YYEKEE (reference sequence). CDR3 length equals 14 residues. Trimming shortened V by 4 bases and J by 2 bases, and 13 bases separated the two germline ends. CDR3 coding DNA: TGTGCCAGCAGCCCGCTTGAGCCCCCCTACGAGCAGTACTTC. The encoded protein is CASSPLEPPYEQYF.

CDR3 loop: CASSVIFTDTQYF. CDR3 DNA sequence: TGTGCCAGCAGCGTAATCTTCACAGATACGCAGTATTTT. J is TRBJ2-3 and V is TRBV7-2, with D unclear. The CDR3 has 13 residues. V was clipped by 5 bases and J by 2 bases, with 8 bases between them. CDR1 and CDR2 from the germline V gene are SGHTA and FQGNSA. Combining the CDR3 with reference TRBV7-2 and TRBJ2-3 gives the whole variable domain GAGVSQSPSNKVTEKGKDVELRCDPISGHTALYWYRQSLGQGLEFLIYFQGNSAPDKSGLPSDRFSAERTGGSVSTLTIQRTQQEDSAVYLCASSVIFTDTQYFGPGTRLTVL.

With regard to this clonotype: The junction departs from the called germline gene at one end, perhaps through a read error. The J gene is TRBJ2-1, the V gene TRBV20-1, with D possibly being TRBD1 (5 bases). The CDR3 is made up of 14 amino acids. Germline CDR1 reads DFQATT; CDR2 reads SNEGSKA (reference sequence). CDR3 sequence: CSARESWGPNEQFF. CDR3 nucleotides: TGCAGTGCTCGAGAGAGCTGGGGCCCCAATGAGCAGTTCTTC.

V and J are TRBV9 and TRBJ2-4; TRBD2 matches 9 bases. The V gene's germline CDR1 is SGDLS and CDR2 YYNGEE. V gave up 0 bases and J gave up 6 bases; unmatched junction bases: 4. The CDR3 runs to 15 residues. The CDR3 is CASSVADSGGNIQYF. CDR3 sequence (DNA): TGTGCCAGCAGCGTAGCTGATAGCGGGGGAAACATTCAGTACTTC. Full variable domain (rest looked up from reference TRBV9 and TRBJ2-4): DSGVTQTPKHLITATGQRVTLRCSPRSGDLSVYWYQQSLDQGLQFLIQYYNGEERAKGNILERFSAQQFPDLHSELNLSSLELGDSALYFCASSVADSGGNIQYFGAGTRLSVL.

The table lists this clonotype with a few counts. The rearrangement joins TRBV12-3 or TRBV12-4 to TRBJ2-7; possible D gene TRBD1, 6 bases. V lost 3 bases and J 5 bases, leaving 11 bases between the germline ends. The CDR3 sequence is 13 residues long. The CDR3 DNA follows: TGTGCCAGCAGTTTTCGGGACACCAACGAGCAGTACTTC. Residues: CASSFRDTNEQYF.

This clonotype has a handful of counts. J is TRBJ2-1 and V is TRBV5-1, with D possibly being TRBD2 (6 bases). V was clipped by 3 bases and J by 2 bases, with 9 bases between them. Per the germline V gene, CDR1 is SGHRS and CDR2 is YFSETQ. The CDR3 has 14 amino acids. The CDR3 coding sequence is TGCGCCAGCAGCTCGGGGGTTGCCTACAATGAGCAGTTCTTC. Its translation: CASSSGVAYNEQFF.

This clonotype was counted between two and nine times. CDR3: CASSSGLTQYF. The CDR3 DNA sequence: TGTGCCAGCAGTTCGGGGTTGACCCAGTACTTC. V is TRBV5-4 and J is TRBJ2-5; D may be TRBD2 (5 bases). CDR1 and CDR2 (germline): SGHNT, YYREEE (reference sequence). CDR3 length: 11 residues. The V end lost 5 bases, the J end lost 7 bases, and 9 bases lay between the germline ends.

The rearrangement uses TRBV18 and TRBJ2-7; D ambiguous. V lost 1 base to trimming and J lost 2 bases, with 6 bases between them. This CDR3 has 13 residues. CDR1 KGHSH and CDR2 LQKENI come from the germline V gene. The CDR3 region is CASSPQGPYEQYF. The DNA for the CDR3 is TGTGCCAGCTCACCACAAGGGCCCTACGAGCAGTACTTC. The whole variable domain, filled in from reference TRBV18 and TRBJ2-7, reads NAGVMQNPRHLVRRRGQEARLRCSPMKGHSHVYWYRQLPEEGLKFMVYLQKENIIDESGMPKERFSAEFPKEGPSILRIQQVVRGDSAAYFCASSPQGPYEQYFGPGTRLTVT.

This clonotype was detected only a few times. The chain carries TRBV18 and TRBJ2-5, with unresolved D. Trimming removed 2 bases from V and 2 bases from J, with 6 bases in between. Germline CDR1 reads KGHSH; CDR2 reads LQKENI. This CDR3 is 13 amino acids long. The DNA of the CDR3 is TGTGCCAGCTCACCAGTAGATCAAGAGACCCAGTACTTC. This codes for CASSPVDQETQYF.

This clonotype was found a few times. V usage is TRBV24-1 and J usage is TRBJ2-3; possible D gene TRBD1, 5 bases. Deletions cut 4 bases from V and 4 bases from J, with 20 bases between. Germline CDR1 reads KGHDR; CDR2 reads SFDVKD. The CDR3 runs 17 residues. CDR3 in amino acids: CATSESLGVGGADTQYF. The DNA of the CDR3 is TGTGCCACCAGTGAATCGCTAGGGGTCGGTGGGGCAGATACGCAGTATTTT.

The chain combines TRBV28 with TRBJ2-5; D uncertain. The CDR3 consists of 16 residues. Trimming cost V 7 bases and J 5 bases, with 23 bases left between them. Germline assignment: CDR1 MDHEN and CDR2 SYDVKM. This CDR3 reads CASTPKGRVFWETQYF. Here the CDR3 DNA reads TGTGCCAGCACCCCGAAGGGTAGGGTCTTTTGGGAGACCCAGTACTTC.

The table lists this clonotype with a count of one. The V gene is TRBV7-6, the J gene TRBJ2-7; 7 positions agree with TRBD2. The V gene's germline CDR1 is SGHVS and CDR2 FNYEAQ. Germline trimming cut 4 bases from V and 2 bases from J; bases unmatched to any gene: 2. The CDR3 consists of 13 residues. The CDR3 loop is CASSSRGTYEQYF. The DNA for the CDR3 is TGTGCCAGCAGCTCGCGGGGGACCTACGAGCAGTACTTC.

This chain connects TRBV11-2 to TRBJ2-1; 9 bases line up with TRBD2. This CDR3 has 18 residues. Germline CDR1 SGHAT, CDR2 FQNNGV. V shed 1 base and J 9 bases; nucleotides not matched to a gene: 16. CDR3 bases: TGTGCCAGCAGCTTAGCATTGGAGTCTAGCGGGATGATTGGTGAGCAGTTCTTC. This translates into CASSLALESSGMIGEQFF.

The chain uses TRBV5-5 and TRBJ1-1; D unresolved. CDR1 SGHKS and CDR2 YYEKEE come from the germline V gene (reference sequence). The CDR3 sequence is 14 residues long. V was pared by 0 bases and J by 4 bases, with 10 bases between. CDR3 residues: CASSLGQLPTEAFF. DNA of the CDR3: TGTGCCAGCAGCTTGGGCCAGCTTCCCACTGAAGCTTTCTTT.

The V call is TRBV5-6, the J call TRBJ2-7, with D unclear. CDR1 is SGHDT, CDR2 YYEEEE, per germline. The CDR3 consists of 11 residues. V dropped 4 bases and J dropped 3 bases, with 5 bases sitting between them. As DNA, the CDR3 is TGTGCCAGCAGCACTAACTACGAGCAGTACTTC. Amino acid sequence: CASSTNYEQYF.

The genes are TRBV20-1 and TRBJ2-1, with 7 bases identical to TRBD2. Trimming removed 6 bases from V and 3 bases from J; junction bases left unmatched: 11. This CDR3 region has 15 residues. The germline V gene encodes CDR1 DFQATT and CDR2 SNEGSKA (reference sequence). The CDR3 DNA follows: TGCAGTGCGGGCAAGCGGGAATTACTCTACAATGAGCAGTTCTTC. Protein sequence: CSAGKRELLYNEQFF.

The J gene is TRBJ2-7, the V gene TRBV11-2; 8 bases are a match to TRBD2. This CDR3 region has 13 residues. After removal of 1 base from V and 5 bases from J, the junction contained 1 base not matched to a gene. Germline values: CDR1 SGHAT, CDR2 FQNNGV. The CDR3 region has the DNA TGTGCCAGCAGCTTAGGGACTAGCCACGAGCAGTACTTC. Protein: CASSLGTSHEQYF.

This clonotype has a handful of counts. The rearrangement joins TRBV11-2 to TRBJ2-7; D ambiguous. V lost 5 bases to trimming and J lost 3 bases, with 20 bases between them. The CDR3 is 16 amino acids. Per germline, CDR1 SGHAT and CDR2 FQNNGV. The CDR3 is CASSIGLGRTLYEQYF. As DNA, the CDR3 is TGTGCCAGCAGCATTGGTTTGGGTCGGACCCTCTACGAGCAGTACTTC.

This chain connects TRBV6-5 to TRBJ2-3, with 9 bases aligning to TRBD2. There are 17 residues in the CDR3. V shed 10 bases, J shed 4 bases, and the junction held 18 bases outside the gene matches. The V gene's germline CDR1 is MNHEY and CDR2 SVGAGI. The CDR3: CATKSSTGRGGPDTQYF. CDR3 coding DNA: TGTGCCACTAAGTCCTCCACCGGGCGGGGGGGCCCAGATACGCAGTATTTT.

This chain uses TRBV7-2 with TRBJ2-7; 8 bases agree with TRBD2. Losses at the gene ends were 0 bases for V and 2 bases for J; bases not matched to a gene: 6. The germline CDR1 and CDR2 sequences are SGHTA and FQGNSA. CDR3 length: 16 amino acids. CDR3 sequence: CASSLAAALAAYEQYF. For the CDR3, the DNA is TGTGCCAGCAGCTTAGCAGCAGCACTAGCGGCCTACGAGCAGTACTTC.

This chain joins TRBV5-5 and TRBJ2-7; no reliable D call. CDR3 size: 14 residues. CDR1 and CDR2 (germline): SGHKS, YYEKEE (reference sequence). Trimming removed 0 bases from V and 3 bases from J, with 10 bases in between. The DNA for the CDR3 is TGTGCCAGCAGCTTGGTGATCCAAAACTACGAGCAGTACTTC. It yields the protein CASSLVIQNYEQYF.

Only a few counts were recorded for this clonotype. The chain uses TRBV7-6 and TRBJ2-1; TRBD2 aligns across 8 bases. J lost 5 bases, V lost 2 bases, and 8 bases had no gene match. CDR1 SGHVS and CDR2 FNYEAQ come from the germline V gene. This CDR3 contains 16 residues. The CDR3 DNA reads TGTGCCAGCAGCTTATGGGCGGGAGGCCTCCACAATGAGCAGTTCTTC. It is translated as CASSLWAGGLHNEQFF.

The J gene is TRBJ2-1, the V gene TRBV29-1; 9 bases agree with TRBD1. CDR1 is SQVTM and CDR2 is ANQGSEA in the germline V gene. The V segment lost 7 bases and the J segment 6 bases; nucleotides outside the gene matches: 10. The CDR3 is 14 residues long. The CDR3 nucleotides read TGCAGCGCCCGGACAGGGGTTGTCGGCAATGAGCAGTTCTTC. This translates into CSARTGVVGNEQFF.